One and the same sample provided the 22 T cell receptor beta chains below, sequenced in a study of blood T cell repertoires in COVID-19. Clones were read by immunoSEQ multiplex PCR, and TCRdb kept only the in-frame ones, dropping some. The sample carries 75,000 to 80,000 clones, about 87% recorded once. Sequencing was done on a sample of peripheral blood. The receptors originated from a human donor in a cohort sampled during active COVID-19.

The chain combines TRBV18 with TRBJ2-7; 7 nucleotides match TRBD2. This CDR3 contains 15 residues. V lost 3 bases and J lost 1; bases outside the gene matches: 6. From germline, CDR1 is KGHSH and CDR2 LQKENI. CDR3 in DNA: TGTGCCAGCTCACCCCCAATGGGGGGGTCCTACGAGCAGTACTTC. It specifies CASSPPMGGSYEQYF.

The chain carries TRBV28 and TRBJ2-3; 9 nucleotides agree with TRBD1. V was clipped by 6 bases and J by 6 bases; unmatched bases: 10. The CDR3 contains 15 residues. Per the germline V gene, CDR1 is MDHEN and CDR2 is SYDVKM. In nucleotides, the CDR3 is TGTGCCAGCAGAAGTGGACAGGGGAGTGGGGATACGCAGTATTTT. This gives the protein CASRSGQGSGDTQYF.

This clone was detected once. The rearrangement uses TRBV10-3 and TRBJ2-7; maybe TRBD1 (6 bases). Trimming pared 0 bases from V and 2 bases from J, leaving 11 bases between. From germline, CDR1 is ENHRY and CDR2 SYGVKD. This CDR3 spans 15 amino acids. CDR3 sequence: CAISESQGIPYEQYF. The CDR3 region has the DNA TGTGCCATCAGTGAGTCCCAGGGGATCCCCTACGAGCAGTACTTC.

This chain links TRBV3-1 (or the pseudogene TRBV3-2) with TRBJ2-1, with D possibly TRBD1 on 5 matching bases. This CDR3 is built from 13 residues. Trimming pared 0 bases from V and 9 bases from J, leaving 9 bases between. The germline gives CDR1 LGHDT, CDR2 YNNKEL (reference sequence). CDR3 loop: CASSQDSGFEQFF. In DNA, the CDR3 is TGTGCCAGCAGCCAAGATTCAGGGTTTGAGCAGTTCTTC.

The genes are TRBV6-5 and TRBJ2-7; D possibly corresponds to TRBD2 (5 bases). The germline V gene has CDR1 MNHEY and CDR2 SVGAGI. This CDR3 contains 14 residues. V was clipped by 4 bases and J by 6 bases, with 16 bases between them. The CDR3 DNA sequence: TGTGCCAGCAGTTCCCTCCCGACTAAAACCGAGCAGTACTTC. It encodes CASSSLPTKTEQYF.

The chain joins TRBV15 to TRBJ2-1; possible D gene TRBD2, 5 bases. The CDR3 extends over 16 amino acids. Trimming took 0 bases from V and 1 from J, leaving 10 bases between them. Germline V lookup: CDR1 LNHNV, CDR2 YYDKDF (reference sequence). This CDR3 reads CATSRDGSLSYNEQFF. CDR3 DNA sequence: TGTGCCACCAGCAGAGATGGGAGCTTATCCTACAATGAGCAGTTCTTC.

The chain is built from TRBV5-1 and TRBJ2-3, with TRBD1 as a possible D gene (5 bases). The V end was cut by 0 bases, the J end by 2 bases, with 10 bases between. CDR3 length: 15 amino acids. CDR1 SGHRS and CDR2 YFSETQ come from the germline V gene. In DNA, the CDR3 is TGCGCCAGCAGCTTGGAGGCAGGGCACACAGATACGCAGTATTTT. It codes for CASSLEAGHTDTQYF.

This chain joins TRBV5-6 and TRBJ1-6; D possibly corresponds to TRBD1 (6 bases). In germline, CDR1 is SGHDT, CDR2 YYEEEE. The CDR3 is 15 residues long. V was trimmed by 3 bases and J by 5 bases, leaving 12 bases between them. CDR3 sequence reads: CASSSGQLNNSPLHF. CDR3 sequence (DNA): TGTGCCAGCAGCTCCGGACAGCTTAATAATTCACCCCTCCACTTT.

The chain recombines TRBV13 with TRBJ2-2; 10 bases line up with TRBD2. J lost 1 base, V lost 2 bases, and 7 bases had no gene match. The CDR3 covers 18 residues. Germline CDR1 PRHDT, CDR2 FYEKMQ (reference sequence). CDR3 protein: CASSLRPASGGNTGELFF. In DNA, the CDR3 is TGTGCCAGCAGCTTAAGGCCCGCTAGCGGGGGGAACACCGGGGAGCTGTTTTTT.

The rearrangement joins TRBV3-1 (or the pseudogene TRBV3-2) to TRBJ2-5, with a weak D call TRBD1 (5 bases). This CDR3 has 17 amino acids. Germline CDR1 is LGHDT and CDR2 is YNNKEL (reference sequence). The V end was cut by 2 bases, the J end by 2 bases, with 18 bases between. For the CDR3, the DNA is TGTGCCAGCAGCCAACCTGAAGGGGAAGTCTTGCAAGAGACCCAGTACTTC. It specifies CASSQPEGEVLQETQYF.

CDR3 coding DNA: TGCGCCAGCAGCTTGAATGGCGGGGGCCCCAACACCGGGGAGCTGTTTTTT. The encoded protein is CASSLNGGGPNTGELFF. This chain uses TRBV5-1 with TRBJ2-2, with a tentative D call TRBD2 (7 bases). CDR3 size: 17 residues. CDR1 SGHRS and CDR2 YFSETQ come from the germline V gene. V lost 1 base, J lost 2 bases, and 15 bases lay in between.

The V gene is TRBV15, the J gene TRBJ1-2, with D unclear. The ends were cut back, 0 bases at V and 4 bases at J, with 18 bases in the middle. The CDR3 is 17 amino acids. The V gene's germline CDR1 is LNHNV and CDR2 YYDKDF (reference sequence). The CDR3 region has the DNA TGTGCCACCAGCAGAGATCCGCACGAGGGAGGTTTCTATGGCTACACCTTC. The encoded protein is CATSRDPHEGGFYGYTF.

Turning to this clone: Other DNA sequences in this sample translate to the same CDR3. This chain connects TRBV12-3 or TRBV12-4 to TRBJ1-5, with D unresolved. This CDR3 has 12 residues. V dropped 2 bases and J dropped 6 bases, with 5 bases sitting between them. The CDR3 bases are TGTGCCAGCAGTTTAAGAGGTCAGCCCCAGCATTTT. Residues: CASSLRGQPQHF.

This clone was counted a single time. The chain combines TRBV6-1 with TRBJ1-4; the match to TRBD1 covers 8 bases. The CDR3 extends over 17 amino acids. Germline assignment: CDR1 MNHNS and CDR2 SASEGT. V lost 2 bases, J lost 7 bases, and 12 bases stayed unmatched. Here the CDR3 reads CASSETGRWTGSEKLFF. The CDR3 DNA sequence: TGTGCCAGCAGTGAAACGGGTCGTTGGACAGGGAGTGAAAAACTGTTTTTT.

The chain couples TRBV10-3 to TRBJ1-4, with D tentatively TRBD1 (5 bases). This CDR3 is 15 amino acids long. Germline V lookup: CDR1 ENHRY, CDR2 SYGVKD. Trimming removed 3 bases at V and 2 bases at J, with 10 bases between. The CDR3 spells CAISDQGWTNEKLFF. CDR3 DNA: TGTGCCATCAGTGATCAGGGTTGGACTAATGAAAAACTGTTTTTT.

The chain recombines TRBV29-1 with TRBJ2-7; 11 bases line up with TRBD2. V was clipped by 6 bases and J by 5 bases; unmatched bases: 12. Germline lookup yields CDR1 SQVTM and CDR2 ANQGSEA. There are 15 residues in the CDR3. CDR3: CSVRNSGRAVNEQYF. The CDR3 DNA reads TGCAGCGTCCGAAATAGCGGGAGGGCCGTGAACGAGCAGTACTTC.

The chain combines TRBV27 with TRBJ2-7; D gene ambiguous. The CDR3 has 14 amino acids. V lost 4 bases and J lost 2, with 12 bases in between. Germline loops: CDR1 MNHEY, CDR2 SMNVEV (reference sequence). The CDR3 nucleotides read TGTGCCAGCAGTTCTCGGGTCAGTCCCTACGAGCAGTACTTC. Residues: CASSSRVSPYEQYF.

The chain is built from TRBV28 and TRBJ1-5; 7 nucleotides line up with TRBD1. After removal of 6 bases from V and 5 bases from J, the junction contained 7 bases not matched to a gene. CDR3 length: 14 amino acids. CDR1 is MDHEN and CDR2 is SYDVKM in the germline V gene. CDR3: CASSPTGVYQPQHF. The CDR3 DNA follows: TGTGCCAGCAGCCCTACAGGGGTCTATCAGCCCCAGCATTTT.

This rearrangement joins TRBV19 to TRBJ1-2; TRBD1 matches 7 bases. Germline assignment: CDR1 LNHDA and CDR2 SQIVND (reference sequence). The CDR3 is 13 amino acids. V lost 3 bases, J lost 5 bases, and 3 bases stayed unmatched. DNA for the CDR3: TGTGCCAGTAGTATGGGACAGCGGTATGGCTACACCTTC. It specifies CASSMGQRYGYTF.

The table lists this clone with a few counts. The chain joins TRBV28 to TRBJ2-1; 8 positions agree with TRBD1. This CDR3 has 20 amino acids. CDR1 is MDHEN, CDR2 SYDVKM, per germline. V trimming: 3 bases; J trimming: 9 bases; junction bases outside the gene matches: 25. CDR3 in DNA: TGTGCCAGCAGTTTCCCCCAACGTCAGACAGGGGCCCAGGGGGTAAGTGAGCAGTTCTTC. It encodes CASSFPQRQTGAQGVSEQFF.

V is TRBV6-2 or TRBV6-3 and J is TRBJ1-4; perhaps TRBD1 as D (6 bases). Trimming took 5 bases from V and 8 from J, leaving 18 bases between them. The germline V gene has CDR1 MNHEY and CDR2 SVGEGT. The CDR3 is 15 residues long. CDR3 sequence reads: CASSLTGPQWEKLFF. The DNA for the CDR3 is TGTGCCAGCAGTCTTACAGGGCCTCAGTGGGAAAAACTGTTTTTT.

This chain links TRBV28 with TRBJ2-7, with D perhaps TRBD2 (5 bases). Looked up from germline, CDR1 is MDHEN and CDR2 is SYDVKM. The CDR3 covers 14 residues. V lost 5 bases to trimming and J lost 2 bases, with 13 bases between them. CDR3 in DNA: TGTGCCAGCAGTCCCGGGATTTATACCTACGAGCAGTACTTC. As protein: CASSPGIYTYEQYF.